This TCR beta chain was observed in a study of long-term antiretroviral therapy in people with HIV. About the study: Collection dates of the earliest samples fall about a decade before the 2015 immediate-ART recommendation.

Details on this clone: Its antigen is not identified.

At the survey level, the v3.0 immunoSEQ assay was run. Sequencing used immunoSEQ multiplex PCR; TCRdb keeps in-frame clones, though not all of them. Among 15,000 to 20,000 clones, more than 75% were seen once, and the ten largest hold 9.5% to 15%. Findings and limits, study-wide: ART adherence, viral resistance and therapy changes went unrecorded.

The sample consisted of unsorted PBMCs, taken 6.9 years after starting antiretroviral therapy. This clonotype originated in a man aged 50 to 59 with HIV.

The CDR3 bases are TGTGCCAGCAGCTTAGCGCGAGGTGGCGAGCAGTACTTC. Encoded protein: CASSLARGGEQYF. The chain recombines TRBV7-6 with TRBJ2-7; D is ambiguous. V was pared by 0 bases and J by 6 bases, with 9 bases between. The CDR3 is 13 residues long. Germline CDR1 reads SGHVS; CDR2 reads FNYEAQ.